A single sample gave rise to the 8 T cell receptor beta chains below, sequenced in a study of shared T cell receptors in the human thymus. Profiling relied on immunoSEQ multiplex PCR, and the TCRdb table lists in-frame clones only, not all of them. The data hold hundreds of thousands of clones, with roughly 90% observed a single time. These data were also filed under a second study, of human thymus T cells.

Sequencing used thymocytes. The source is a boy in the first two years of life with a congenital heart defect.

The chain has TRBV14 and TRBJ2-7, with TRBD2 matching 8 bases. The V and J ends lost 0 bases and 4 bases, in that order; junction bases with no gene match: 11. The CDR3 length is 17 residues. Germline V gene lookup returns CDR1 SGHDN and CDR2 FVKESK. CDR3 nucleotide sequence: TGTGCCAGCAGCCAAGAGGGTTTGGCGGGAGGAAGATACGAGCAGTACTTC. As protein: CASSQEGLAGGRYEQYF.

This sequence joins TRBV30 and TRBJ2-3; 11 bases map to TRBD2. V gave up 1 base and J gave up 0 bases; unmatched junction bases: 15. Germline V gene data show CDR1 as GTSNPN and CDR2 as SVGIG (reference sequence). The CDR3 has 20 residues. CDR3: CAWSAPVTSGTSYSTDTQYF. CDR3 in DNA: TGTGCCTGGAGTGCCCCCGTGACTAGCGGGACCTCATATAGCACAGATACGCAGTATTTT.

V gene TRBV7-6 combines with J gene TRBJ2-2, with 12 bases that match TRBD2. Germline V gene lookup returns CDR1 SGHVS and CDR2 FNYEAQ. J lost 5 bases, V lost 2 bases, and 9 bases had no gene match. The CDR3 is 18 amino acids. The CDR3 region is CASSLYLAGGPGTGELFF. CDR3 bases: TGTGCCAGCAGCTTATACCTAGCGGGAGGGCCGGGAACCGGGGAGCTGTTTTTT.

The chain links TRBV10-3 to TRBJ1-2; 9 bases align to TRBD1. Germline CDR1 is ENHRY and CDR2 is SYGVKD. The trim removed 6 bases at V and 4 bases at J, leaving 9 bases unmatched. This CDR3 has 15 amino acids. Here the CDR3 reads CAISAQGAELYGYTF. The CDR3 bases are TGTGCCATCAGCGCACAGGGGGCGGAACTCTATGGCTACACCTTC.

The chain has TRBV5-1 and TRBJ2-7, with TRBD2 as a possible D gene (6 bases). V shed 3 bases and J shed 2 bases, with 18 bases lying between them. The CDR3 sequence is 16 residues long. Per germline, CDR1 SGHRS and CDR2 YFSETQ. The CDR3 region has the DNA TGCGCCAGCAGCTCCCGGGACTCGACGCCGACCTACGAGCAGTACTTC. As protein: CASSSRDSTPTYEQYF.

This chain connects TRBV4-1 to TRBJ2-1, with TRBD2 matching over 11 bases. Germline CDR1 MGHRA, CDR2 YSYEKL. The CDR3 has 16 residues. After removal of 0 bases from V and 9 bases from J, the junction contained 7 bases not matched to a gene. The CDR3 DNA sequence: TGCGCCAGCAGCCAAGATCGGGGACTAGCGGTTGGTGAGCAGTTCTTC. It yields the protein CASSQDRGLAVGEQFF.

The chain joins TRBV6-5 to TRBJ1-5; 8 bases fit TRBD1. J lost 6 bases, V lost 2 bases, and 9 bases had no gene match. The germline CDR1 and CDR2 sequences are MNHEY and SVGAGI. The CDR3 consists of 16 residues. The CDR3 DNA reads as TGTGCCAGCAGTTACAGTTCCCAGGGGGCGGGTCAGCCCCAGCATTTT. Protein product: CASSYSSQGAGQPQHF.

The rearrangement uses TRBV30 and TRBJ2-5; 8 bases match TRBD1. V was clipped by 1 base and J by 3 bases; unmatched bases: 7. Germline loops: CDR1 GTSNPN, CDR2 SVGIG (reference sequence). The length of the CDR3 is 15 residues. CDR3 DNA sequence: TGTGCCTGGAGTGCCGAGACAGGGGAGGAAGAGACCCAGTACTTC. Residues: CAWSAETGEEETQYF.